These 32 T cell receptor beta chains originate from one sample sequenced in a study of blood T cell repertoires in COVID-19. Produced via immunoSEQ multiplex PCR; TCRdb's table is partial and in-frame only. Of roughly 220,000 clones detected, around 81% appear once; the ten largest clones hold 2% to 2.5%. Sequences were obtained from peripheral blood. These TCRs come from a woman aged 55 to 70 with acute or convalescent COVID-19.

This chain uses TRBV24-1 with TRBJ2-7; 9 bases fit TRBD2. Germline CDR1 and CDR2: KGHDR and SFDVKD. CDR3 length: 18 amino acids. V dropped 6 bases and J dropped 3; count of bases not matched to a gene: 17. As DNA, the CDR3 is TGTGCCACCAGTCGCGATGCGGTAGCGGGGGTCAGCCTCTACGAGCAGTACTTC. The encoded protein is CATSRDAVAGVSLYEQYF.

The chain combines TRBV6-5 with TRBJ1-1, with TRBD1 matching 7 bases. Unmatched junction bases numbered 3, after V lost 5 bases and J lost 0 bases. CDR3 length equals 14 residues. The germline CDR1 and CDR2 sequences are MNHEY and SVGAGI. The CDR3 loop reads CASSPDRLNTEAFF. The CDR3 DNA follows: TGTGCCAGCAGTCCGGACAGGCTGAACACTGAAGCTTTCTTT.

The gene calls are TRBV6-2 or TRBV6-3 and TRBJ2-1; TRBD2 agrees at 15 bases. Germline loops: CDR1 MNHEY, CDR2 SVGEGT. After removal of 6 bases from V and 6 bases from J, the junction contained 15 bases not matched to a gene. This CDR3 contains 19 residues. In DNA, the CDR3 is TGTGCCAGCAGCCCTGGACTAGCGGGGGGGCCATTGCCCCGCAATGAGCAGTTCTTC. Its protein product is CASSPGLAGGPLPRNEQFF.

The chain combines TRBV5-1 with TRBJ1-2; tentatively, D is TRBD1 (6 bases). V gave up 0 bases and J gave up 5 bases, with 11 bases separating them. This CDR3 is 14 amino acids long. CDR1 and CDR2 (germline): SGHRS, YFSETQ. The CDR3 DNA reads TGCGCCAGCAGCTTGGTAGACGGACAGTATGGCTACACCTTC. Its translation is CASSLVDGQYGYTF.

This chain links TRBV30 with TRBJ1-4; D unresolved. Trimming cost V 7 bases and J 8 bases, with 11 bases left between them. The CDR3 sequence is 11 residues long. The V gene's germline CDR1 is GTSNPN and CDR2 SVGIG (reference sequence). The DNA for the CDR3 is TGTGCCTCAAGAGAGGGCGAAAAACTGTTTTTT. The encoded protein is CASREGEKLFF.

The chain joins TRBV28 to TRBJ1-3; D call uncertain. There are 16 residues in the CDR3. The V and J ends lost 1 base and 0 bases respectively, with 10 bases between them. Per the germline V gene, CDR1 is MDHEN and CDR2 is SYDVKM. CDR3 residues: CASSLSPVISGNTIYF. For the CDR3, the DNA is TGTGCCAGCAGTTTATCTCCAGTCATCTCTGGAAACACCATATATTTT.

V usage is TRBV6-1 and J usage is TRBJ2-1; 8 bases match TRBD2. Germline CDR1 reads MNHNS; CDR2 reads SASEGT. This CDR3 contains 12 residues. V shed 3 bases and J 16 bases; nucleotides not matched to a gene: 8. The CDR3 bases are TGTGCCAGCAGTGAGGTACGGGGGGGCCAATTCTTC. Protein sequence: CASSEVRGGQFF.

The rearrangement joins TRBV19 to TRBJ1-6, with TRBD1 matching 8 bases. The CDR3 runs to 16 residues. V shed 4 bases and J 7 bases; nucleotides not matched to a gene: 9. From germline, CDR1 is LNHDA and CDR2 SQIVND (reference sequence). The CDR3 DNA reads as TGTGCCAGTAGTACATGGACAGGGAAGCGGAATTCACCCCTCCACTTT. Its protein product is CASSTWTGKRNSPLHF.

Here the CDR3 reads CASSYGRFQPQHF. Here the CDR3 DNA reads TGTGCCAGCAGTTACGGCAGGTTTCAGCCCCAGCATTTT. V gene TRBV6-5 combines with J gene TRBJ1-5; no firm D call. V gave up 2 bases and J gave up 6 bases, with 8 bases separating them. The CDR3 length is 13 residues. Germline CDR1 and CDR2: MNHEY and SVGAGI.

This rearrangement joins TRBV11-2 to TRBJ1-2; possibly TRBD1 for D (5 bases). Germline V gives CDR1 SGHAT, CDR2 FQNNGV. The CDR3 has 15 residues. V lost 0 bases, J lost 10 bases, and 18 bases lay in between. CDR3 amino acids: CASSLDQPGGGDYTF. As DNA, the CDR3 is TGTGCCAGCAGCTTAGATCAGCCAGGTGGAGGGGACTACACCTTC.

The genes are TRBV15 and TRBJ2-3; 9 nucleotides match TRBD2. Germline values: CDR1 LNHNV, CDR2 YYDKDF (reference sequence). The CDR3 extends over 16 amino acids. Trimming at V came to 4 bases and at J to 7 bases, leaving 12 bases not matched to a gene. This CDR3 reads CATSKLSSGGVHTQYF. The CDR3 DNA follows: TGTGCCACCAGCAAATTGAGTAGCGGGGGAGTCCATACGCAGTATTTT. Full variable domain (outside the CDR3, taken from reference TRBV15 and TRBJ2-3): DAMVIQNPRYQVTQFGKPVTLSCSQTLNHNVMYWYQQKSSQAPKLLFHYYDKDFNNEADTPDNFQSRRPNTSFCFLDIRSPGLGDTAMYLCATSKLSSGGVHTQYFGPGTRLTVL.

This chain uses TRBV27 with TRBJ1-1, with 8 bases fitting TRBD1. Per germline, CDR1 MNHEY and CDR2 SMNVEV (reference sequence). With 2 bases clipped from V and 6 bases from J, the junction kept 8 bases outside the gene matches. The CDR3 has 15 amino acids. The CDR3 sequence is CASSLRTGGGSEAFF. CDR3 bases: TGTGCCAGCAGTTTAAGAACAGGGGGTGGGTCTGAAGCTTTCTTT.

This chain links TRBV9 with TRBJ2-6, with a tentative D call TRBD1 (5 bases). The length of the CDR3 is 16 residues. Germline V gives CDR1 SGDLS, CDR2 YYNGEE. V was cut by 0 bases and J by 4 bases, with 11 bases left in between. This CDR3 reads CASSVGIGAGANVLTF. For the CDR3, the DNA is TGTGCCAGCAGCGTAGGAATAGGGGCGGGGGCCAACGTCCTGACTTTC.

As for this clone: A read error may account for a junction end that differs from germline. The chain combines TRBV18 with TRBJ2-3, with TRBD1 matching over 7 bases. Per germline, CDR1 KGHSH and CDR2 LQKENI. This CDR3 has 12 amino acids. The CDR3 sequence: CASSPQGALGHF. CDR3 sequence (DNA): TGTGCCAGCTCACCACAGGGGGCGTTGGGGCATTTT.

The V and J genes are TRBV11-2 and TRBJ1-3, with unresolved D. This CDR3 comprises 15 residues. V was clipped by 1 base and J by 0 bases, with 7 bases between them. Germline V gene sequence: CDR1 SGHAT, CDR2 FQNNGV. DNA for the CDR3: TGTGCCAGCAGCTTAGGTTACAGCTCTGGAAACACCATATATTTT. Translating gives CASSLGYSSGNTIYF.

The chain uses TRBV6-5 and TRBJ2-7, with a possible D match to TRBD1 (6 bases). Deletions cut 9 bases from V and 2 bases from J, with 17 bases between. The CDR3 is 14 residues long. Germline V gene sequence: CDR1 MNHEY, CDR2 SVGAGI. CDR3 sequence: CASKQGPLAYEQYF. DNA for the CDR3: TGTGCCAGTAAACAGGGACCACTAGCCTACGAGCAGTACTTC.

The J gene is TRBJ1-1, the V gene TRBV25-1, with D perhaps TRBD1 (6 bases). In germline, CDR1 is MGHDK, CDR2 SYGVNS. The CDR3 contains 15 residues. Trimming shortened V by 1 base and J by 4 bases, and 13 bases separated the two germline ends. CDR3 coding DNA: TGTGCCAGCAGTGAATGGGGGGGGCAAGGCACTGAAGCTTTCTTT. This translates into CASSEWGGQGTEAFF.

The chain recombines TRBV11-3 with TRBJ2-7; TRBD2 agrees at 7 bases. CDR3 length equals 13 residues. Per the germline V gene, CDR1 is SGHNT and CDR2 is YENEEA. V gave up 5 bases and J gave up 0 bases; unmatched junction bases: 1. DNA of the CDR3: TGTGCCAGCAGCCCGGGGGGCTCCTACGAGCAGTACTTC. This codes for CASSPGGSYEQYF.

Worth noting for this clone: A junction end diverges from the germline sequence, so it may reflect a read error. The gene calls are TRBV7-2 and TRBJ1-6, with 7 bases matching TRBD1. The CDR3 has 11 amino acids. Looked up from germline, CDR1 is SGHTA and CDR2 is FQGNSA. As DNA, the CDR3 is TGTGCCAGCAGAGGTAGGGGACAGCAGATATTT. This gives the protein CASRGRGQQIF.

The chain's CDR3 is CAISESGTGLSFSNQPQHF. In DNA, the CDR3 is TGTGCCATCAGTGAGTCGGGGACAGGATTATCCTTTAGCAATCAGCCCCAGCATTTT. This chain links TRBV10-3 with TRBJ1-5; 8 nucleotides align to TRBD1. The germline V gene has CDR1 ENHRY and CDR2 SYGVKD. V gave up 0 bases and J gave up 0 bases; unmatched junction bases: 10. This CDR3 is built from 19 residues.

The chain joins TRBV12-3 or TRBV12-4 to TRBJ2-7; tentative D call: TRBD1 (6 bases). The CDR3 covers 11 residues. V shed 6 bases and J shed 6 bases, with 9 bases lying between them. The CDR3 sequence is CASSSRGEQYF. The CDR3 DNA sequence: TGTGCCAGCAGCTCCAGGGGCGAGCAGTACTTC.

The V gene is TRBV5-6, the J gene TRBJ1-4; 9 bases map to TRBD1. Germline CDR1 and CDR2: SGHDT and YYEEEE. CDR3 length equals 14 residues. The junction had 5 bases not matched to a gene; V was cut back by 4 bases and J by 7 bases. This CDR3 is CASSPGQGGEKLFF. The CDR3 nucleotides are TGTGCCAGCAGCCCGGGACAGGGAGGTGAAAAACTGTTTTTT.

The rearrangement links TRBV29-1 to TRBJ1-2, with unresolved D. This CDR3 contains 14 residues. Trimming shortened V by 1 base and J by 0 bases, and 9 bases separated the two germline ends. Per the germline V gene, CDR1 is SQVTM and CDR2 is ANQGSEA. The CDR3 sequence is CSVEAHNSNYGYTF. In DNA form, the CDR3 reads TGCAGCGTTGAAGCCCACAATTCTAACTATGGCTACACCTTC.

The V call is TRBV7-8, the J call TRBJ1-5; D is undetermined. This CDR3 comprises 12 residues. The germline V gene encodes CDR1 SGHVS and CDR2 FQNEAQ. Deletions cut 5 bases from V and 7 bases from J, with 9 bases between. For the CDR3, the DNA is TGTGCCAGCAGCAAATCGGGGCAGCCCCAGCATTTT. Translated: CASSKSGQPQHF.

Only a few counts were recorded for this clone. The chain is built from TRBV27 and TRBJ2-3; D unclear. Between the trimmed V and J ends, which lost 3 bases and 5 bases, there was a span of 9 bases. Germline V gives CDR1 MNHEY, CDR2 SMNVEV (reference sequence). The CDR3 has 13 residues. The CDR3 loop is CASSLRPGDTQYF. The CDR3 bases are TGTGCCAGCAGTTTGCGTCCGGGAGATACGCAGTATTTT.

The chain carries TRBV11-2 and TRBJ2-7, with 8 bases aligning to TRBD2. With 1 base clipped from V and 1 base from J, the junction kept 6 bases outside the gene matches. In germline, CDR1 is SGHAT, CDR2 FQNNGV. This CDR3 comprises 16 residues. In DNA form, the CDR3 reads TGTGCCAGCAGCTTAGGGGGTAGCGGGGTTTCCTACGAGCAGTACTTC. Protein product: CASSLGGSGVSYEQYF.

The rearrangement uses TRBV19 and TRBJ2-2, with TRBD1 identical over 9 bases. CDR3 length: 18 residues. The J segment lost 0 bases and the V segment lost 5 bases, leaving 10 bases of the junction unmatched. Germline loops: CDR1 LNHDA, CDR2 SQIVND (reference sequence). The CDR3 coding sequence is TGTGCCAGTAGTCCCCGGACAGGGGATCCGTCGAACACCGGGGAGCTGTTTTTT. It codes for CASSPRTGDPSNTGELFF. Together with reference TRBV19 and TRBJ2-2, the CDR3 gives the full variable domain: DGGITQSPKYLFRKEGQNVTLSCEQNLNHDAMYWYRQDPGQGLRLIYYSQIVNDFQKGDIAEGYSVSREKKESFPLTVTSAQKNPTAFYLCASSPRTGDPSNTGELFFGEGSRLTVL.

This clone appeared once. This sequence joins TRBV5-6 and TRBJ2-5; 8 bases line up with TRBD1. Unmatched junction bases numbered 6, after V lost 4 bases and J lost 4 bases. The CDR3 consists of 14 residues. Germline CDR1 reads SGHDT; CDR2 reads YYEEEE. CDR3 bases: TGTGCCAGCAGCAACCGACAGGGGCGAGAGACCCAGTACTTC. This codes for CASSNRQGRETQYF.

This chain connects TRBV9 to TRBJ2-3; a possible D gene is TRBD2 (5 bases). Trimming removed 2 bases from V and 2 bases from J, with 12 bases in between. Germline CDR1 is SGDLS and CDR2 is YYNGEE. This CDR3 has 15 residues. Written as DNA, the CDR3 is TGTGCCAGCAGCGTCTCGGGGAGTTACACAGATACGCAGTATTTT. Translating gives CASSVSGSYTDTQYF. The full variable domain, in which reference TRBV9 and TRBJ2-3 provide the parts outside the CDR3, is DSGVTQTPKHLITATGQRVTLRCSPRSGDLSVYWYQQSLDQGLQFLIQYYNGEERAKGNILERFSAQQFPDLHSELNLSSLELGDSALYFCASSVSGSYTDTQYFGPGTRLTVL.

V is TRBV5-4 and J is TRBJ2-7, with D possibly being TRBD2 (6 bases). The CDR3 totals 16 residues. V was clipped by 0 bases and J by 1 base, with 14 bases between them. Germline V lookup: CDR1 SGHNT, CDR2 YYREEE (reference sequence). CDR3 in DNA: TGTGCCAGCAGCTTGGAAGGTAAAGGGACTTCCTACGAGCAGTACTTC. Translated, it gives CASSLEGKGTSYEQYF.

The gene calls are TRBV6-6 and TRBJ1-2; 9 bases are shared with TRBD1. V lost 0 bases and J lost 2; bases outside the gene matches: 1. CDR1 is MNHNY and CDR2 is SVGAGI in the germline V gene (reference sequence). The CDR3 has 15 amino acids. The CDR3 protein is CASSYSDRGNYGYTF. For the CDR3, the DNA is TGTGCCAGCAGTTACTCCGACAGGGGGAACTATGGCTACACCTTC.

The rearrangement uses TRBV5-1 and TRBJ1-6; no clear D gene. The CDR3 runs 13 residues. The V end lost 4 bases, the J end lost 11 bases, and 13 bases lay between the germline ends. CDR1 is SGHRS, CDR2 YFSETQ, per germline. The CDR3 DNA reads TGCGCCAGCAGCCCGCTGGGTCAGGCACCCCTCCACTTT. This gives the protein CASSPLGQAPLHF.